Sequencing of this TCR beta chain was carried out in a study of T-cell reconstitution after alpha-beta-depleted transplantation in children. Study findings and constraints: Surviving recipient T cells and thymic progenitors underlay high day-60 TCRbeta diversity in some patients.

Per the germline V gene, CDR1 is DFQATT and CDR2 is SNEGSKA (reference sequence). With 0 bases removed from V and 4 bases from J, the gap between germline ends came to 7 bases. The CDR3 covers 13 residues. This clonotype was seen many times. Its specificity is not known. This sample's TCRbeta library carried unique molecular identifier barcodes. TCRdb reanalysed the PCR reads using MiXCR and keeps one entry per CDR3 protein. This sample has approximately 650,000 distinct CDR3 sequences, with roughly 13% found just once. The rearrangement joins TRBV20-1 to TRBJ2-1; tentatively, D is TRBD2 (6 bases). This clonotype originated in a girl aged 2 to 10 with congenital amegakaryocytic thrombocytopenia, due to receive a stem cell transplant. Sequencing used PBMCs, obtained before TCRalphabeta/CD19-depleted stem cell transplant. CDR3 DNA: TGCAGTGCTAGAGAGAGCGGGTACAATGAGCAGTTCTTC. As protein: CSARESGYNEQFF.